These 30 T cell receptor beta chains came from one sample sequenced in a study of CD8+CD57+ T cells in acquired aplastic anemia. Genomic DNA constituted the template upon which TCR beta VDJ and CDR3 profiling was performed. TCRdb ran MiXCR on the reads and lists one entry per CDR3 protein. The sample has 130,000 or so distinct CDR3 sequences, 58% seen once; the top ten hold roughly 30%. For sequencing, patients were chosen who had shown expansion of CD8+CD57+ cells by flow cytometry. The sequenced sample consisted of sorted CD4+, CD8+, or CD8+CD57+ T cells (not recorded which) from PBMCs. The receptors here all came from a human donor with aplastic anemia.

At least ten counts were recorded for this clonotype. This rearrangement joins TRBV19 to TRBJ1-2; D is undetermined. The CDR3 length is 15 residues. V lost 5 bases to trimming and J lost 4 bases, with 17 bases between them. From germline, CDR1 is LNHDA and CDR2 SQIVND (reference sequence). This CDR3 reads CASSPRRTDRYGYTF. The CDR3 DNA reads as TGTGCCAGTAGTCCCCGGCGGACGGATCGCTATGGCTACACCTTC.

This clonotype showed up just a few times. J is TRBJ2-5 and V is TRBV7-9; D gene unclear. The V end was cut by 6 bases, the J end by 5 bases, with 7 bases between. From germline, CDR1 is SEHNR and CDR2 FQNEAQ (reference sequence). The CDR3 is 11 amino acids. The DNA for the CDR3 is TGTGCCAGCAGAGCCGAGGAGACCCAGTACTTC. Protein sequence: CASRAEETQYF.

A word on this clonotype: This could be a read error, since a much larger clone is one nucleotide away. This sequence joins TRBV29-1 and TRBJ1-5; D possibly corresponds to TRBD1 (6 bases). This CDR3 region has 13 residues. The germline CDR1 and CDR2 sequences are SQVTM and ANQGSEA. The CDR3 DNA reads TGCAGCGTTGAGGTGGACAGCAGTCAGCCCCAGCATTTT. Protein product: CSVEVDSSQPQHF.

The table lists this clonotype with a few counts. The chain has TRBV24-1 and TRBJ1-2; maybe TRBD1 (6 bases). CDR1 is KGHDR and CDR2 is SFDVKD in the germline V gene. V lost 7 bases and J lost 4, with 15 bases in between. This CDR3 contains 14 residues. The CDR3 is CATRDAQGVYGYTF. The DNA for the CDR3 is TGTGCCACCAGGGATGCACAGGGCGTCTATGGCTACACCTTC.

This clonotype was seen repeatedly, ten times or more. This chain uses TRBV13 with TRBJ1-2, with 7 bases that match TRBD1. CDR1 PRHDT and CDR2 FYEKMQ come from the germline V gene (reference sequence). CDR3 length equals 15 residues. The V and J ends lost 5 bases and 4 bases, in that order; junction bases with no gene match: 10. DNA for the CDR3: TGTGCCAGCAGCCGTGACCAAACAGGGGCCTATGGCTACACCTTC. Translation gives CASSRDQTGAYGYTF.

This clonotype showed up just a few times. The CDR3 spells CAILRRSEGTGELFF. The DNA of the CDR3 is TGTGCCATCTTGCGGCGGAGCGAAGGGACCGGGGAGCTGTTTTTT. This chain connects TRBV10-3 to TRBJ2-2, with D unresolved. The CDR3 runs to 15 residues. V was clipped by 8 bases and J by 5 bases, with 18 bases between them. The germline CDR1 and CDR2 sequences are ENHRY and SYGVKD.

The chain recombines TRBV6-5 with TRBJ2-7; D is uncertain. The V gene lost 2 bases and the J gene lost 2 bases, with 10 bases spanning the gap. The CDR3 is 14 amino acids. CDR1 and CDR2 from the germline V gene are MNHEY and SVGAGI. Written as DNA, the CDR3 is TGTGCCAGCAGTTACCTATCCCCCACCTACGAGCAGTACTTC. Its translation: CASSYLSPTYEQYF.

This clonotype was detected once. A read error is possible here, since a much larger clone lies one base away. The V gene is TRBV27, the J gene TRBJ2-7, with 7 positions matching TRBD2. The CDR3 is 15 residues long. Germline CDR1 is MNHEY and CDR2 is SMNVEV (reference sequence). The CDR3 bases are TGTGCCAGCAGTTTAGCGGGAGACGGACCCTACGAGCAGCACTTC. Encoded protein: CASSLAGDGPYEQHF.

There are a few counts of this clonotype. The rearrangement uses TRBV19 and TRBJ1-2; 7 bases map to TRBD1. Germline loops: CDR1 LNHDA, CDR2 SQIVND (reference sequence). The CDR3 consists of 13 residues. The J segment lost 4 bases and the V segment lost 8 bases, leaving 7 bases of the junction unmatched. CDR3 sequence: CASGDSQSYGYTF. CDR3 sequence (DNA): TGTGCCAGTGGGGACAGCCAGAGCTATGGCTACACCTTC. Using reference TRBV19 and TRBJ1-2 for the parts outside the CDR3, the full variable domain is DGGITQSPKYLFRKEGQNVTLSCEQNLNHDAMYWYRQDPGQGLRLIYYSQIVNDFQKGDIAEGYSVSREKKESFPLTVTSAQKNPTAFYLCASGDSQSYGYTFGSGTRLTVV.

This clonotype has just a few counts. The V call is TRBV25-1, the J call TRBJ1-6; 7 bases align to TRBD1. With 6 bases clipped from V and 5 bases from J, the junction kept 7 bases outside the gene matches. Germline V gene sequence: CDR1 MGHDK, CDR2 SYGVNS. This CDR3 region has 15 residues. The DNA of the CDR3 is TGTGCCAGCAGATCAATGGGACAGCATAATTCACCCCTCCACTTT. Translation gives CASRSMGQHNSPLHF.

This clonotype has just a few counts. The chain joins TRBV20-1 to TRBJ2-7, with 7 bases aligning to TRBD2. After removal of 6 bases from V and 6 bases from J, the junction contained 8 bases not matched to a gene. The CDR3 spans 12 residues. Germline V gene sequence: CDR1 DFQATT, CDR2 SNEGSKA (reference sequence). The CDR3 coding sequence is TGCAGTGCGGGAGGGCTAGAGCGCGAGCAGTACTTC. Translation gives CSAGGLEREQYF.

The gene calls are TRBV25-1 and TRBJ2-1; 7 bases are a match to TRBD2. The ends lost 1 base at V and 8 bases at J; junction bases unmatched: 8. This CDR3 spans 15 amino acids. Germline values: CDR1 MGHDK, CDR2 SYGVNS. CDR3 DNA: TGTGCCAGCAGTGAATCGCCTATGGCGGGAGATGAGCAGTTCTTC. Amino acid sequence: CASSESPMAGDEQFF.

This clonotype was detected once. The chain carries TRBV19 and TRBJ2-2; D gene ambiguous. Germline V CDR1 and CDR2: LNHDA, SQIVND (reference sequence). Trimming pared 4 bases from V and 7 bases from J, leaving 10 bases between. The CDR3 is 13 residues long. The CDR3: CASSRRQSGELFF. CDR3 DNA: TGTGCCAGTAGTAGGCGGCAAAGCGGGGAGCTGTTTTTT. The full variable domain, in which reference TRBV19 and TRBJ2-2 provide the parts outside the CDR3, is DGGITQSPKYLFRKEGQNVTLSCEQNLNHDAMYWYRQDPGQGLRLIYYSQIVNDFQKGDIAEGYSVSREKKESFPLTVTSAQKNPTAFYLCASSRRQSGELFFGEGSRLTVL.

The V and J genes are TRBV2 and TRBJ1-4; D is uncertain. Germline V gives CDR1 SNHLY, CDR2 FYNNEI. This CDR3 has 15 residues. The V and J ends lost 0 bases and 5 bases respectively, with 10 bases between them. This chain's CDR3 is CASSEATGRNEKLFF. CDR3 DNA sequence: TGTGCCAGCAGTGAAGCGACGGGAAGGAATGAAAAACTGTTTTTT.

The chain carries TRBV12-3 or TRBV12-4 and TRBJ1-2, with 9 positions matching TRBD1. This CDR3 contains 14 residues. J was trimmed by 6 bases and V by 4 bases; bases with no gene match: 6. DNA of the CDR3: TGTGCCAGCAGTTCCTGGGACAGGGTGGATGGCTACACCTTC. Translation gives CASSSWDRVDGYTF.

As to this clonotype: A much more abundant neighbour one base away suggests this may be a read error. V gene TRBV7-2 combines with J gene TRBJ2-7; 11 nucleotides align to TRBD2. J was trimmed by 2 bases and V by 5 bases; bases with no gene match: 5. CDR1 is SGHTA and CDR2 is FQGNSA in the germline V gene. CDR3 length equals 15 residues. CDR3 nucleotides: TGTGCCAGCAGCCAGGGACTAGCGGATGCCTACGAGCAGTACTTC. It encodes CASSQGLADAYEQYF.

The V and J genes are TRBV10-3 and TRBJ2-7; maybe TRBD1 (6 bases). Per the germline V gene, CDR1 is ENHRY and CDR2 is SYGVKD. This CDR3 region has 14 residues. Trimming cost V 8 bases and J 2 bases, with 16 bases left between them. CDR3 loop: CAIQDPGQTYEQYF. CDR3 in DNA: TGTGCCATCCAAGACCCCGGACAGACCTACGAGCAGTACTTC.

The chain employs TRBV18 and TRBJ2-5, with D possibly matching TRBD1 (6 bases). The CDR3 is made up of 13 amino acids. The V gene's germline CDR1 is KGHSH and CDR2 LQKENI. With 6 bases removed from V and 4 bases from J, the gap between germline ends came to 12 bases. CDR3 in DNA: TGTGCCAGCTCCAACAGGGATGCAGAGACCCAGTACTTC. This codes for CASSNRDAETQYF.

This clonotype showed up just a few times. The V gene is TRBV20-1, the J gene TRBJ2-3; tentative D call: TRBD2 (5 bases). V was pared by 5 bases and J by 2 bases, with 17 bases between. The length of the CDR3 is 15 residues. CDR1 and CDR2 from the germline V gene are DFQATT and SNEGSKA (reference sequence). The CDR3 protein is CSAPNRETTTDTQYF. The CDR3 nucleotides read TGCAGTGCTCCTAACCGGGAAACCACCACAGATACGCAGTATTTT.

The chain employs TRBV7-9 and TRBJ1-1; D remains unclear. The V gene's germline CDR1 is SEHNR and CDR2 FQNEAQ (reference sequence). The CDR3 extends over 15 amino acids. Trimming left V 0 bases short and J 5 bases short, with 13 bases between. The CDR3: CASSLARDFGTEAFF. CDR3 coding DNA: TGTGCCAGCAGCTTAGCGAGGGATTTTGGGACTGAAGCTTTCTTT.

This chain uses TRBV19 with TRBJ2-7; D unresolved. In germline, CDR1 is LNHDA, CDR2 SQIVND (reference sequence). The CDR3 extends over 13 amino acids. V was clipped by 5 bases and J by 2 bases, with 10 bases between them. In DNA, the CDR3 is TGTGCCAGTAGTGTGACTGTCGCCTACGAGCAGTACTTC. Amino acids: CASSVTVAYEQYF. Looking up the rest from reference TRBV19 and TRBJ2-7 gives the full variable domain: DGGITQSPKYLFRKEGQNVTLSCEQNLNHDAMYWYRQDPGQGLRLIYYSQIVNDFQKGDIAEGYSVSREKKESFPLTVTSAQKNPTAFYLCASSVTVAYEQYFGPGTRLTVT.

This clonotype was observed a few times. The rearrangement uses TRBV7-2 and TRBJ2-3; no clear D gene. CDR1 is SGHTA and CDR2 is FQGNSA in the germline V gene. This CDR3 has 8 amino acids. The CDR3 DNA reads TGTGGCACAGATACGCAGTATTTT. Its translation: CGTDTQYF. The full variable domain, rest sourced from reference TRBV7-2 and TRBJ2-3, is GAGVSQSPSNKVTEKGKDVELRCDPISGHTALYWYRQSLGQGLEFLIYFQGNSAPDKSGLPSDRFSAERTGGSVSTLTIQRTQQEDSAVYLCGTDTQYFGPGTRLTVL.

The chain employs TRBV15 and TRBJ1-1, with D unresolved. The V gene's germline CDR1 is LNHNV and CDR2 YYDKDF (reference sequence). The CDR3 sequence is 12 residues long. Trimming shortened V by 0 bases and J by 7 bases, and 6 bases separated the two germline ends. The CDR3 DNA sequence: TGTGCCACCAGCAGAGACACTTATGAAGCTTTCTTT. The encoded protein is CATSRDTYEAFF. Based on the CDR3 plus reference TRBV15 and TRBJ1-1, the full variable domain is DAMVIQNPRYQVTQFGKPVTLSCSQTLNHNVMYWYQQKSSQAPKLLFHYYDKDFNNEADTPDNFQSRRPNTSFCFLDIRSPGLGDTAMYLCATSRDTYEAFFGQGTRLTVV.

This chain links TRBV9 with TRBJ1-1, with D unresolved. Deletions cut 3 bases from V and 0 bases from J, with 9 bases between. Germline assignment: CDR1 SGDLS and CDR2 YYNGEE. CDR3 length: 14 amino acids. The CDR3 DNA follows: TGTGCCAGCAGCGAGGACGAGCTGAACACTGAAGCTTTCTTT. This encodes CASSEDELNTEAFF.

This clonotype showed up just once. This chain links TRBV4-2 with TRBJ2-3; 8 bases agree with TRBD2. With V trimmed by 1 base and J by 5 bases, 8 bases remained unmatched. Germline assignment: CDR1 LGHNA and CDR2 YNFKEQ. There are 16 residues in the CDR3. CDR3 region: CASSQAPAGDVDTQYF. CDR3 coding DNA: TGTGCCAGCAGCCAAGCCCCAGCGGGGGATGTAGATACGCAGTATTTT.

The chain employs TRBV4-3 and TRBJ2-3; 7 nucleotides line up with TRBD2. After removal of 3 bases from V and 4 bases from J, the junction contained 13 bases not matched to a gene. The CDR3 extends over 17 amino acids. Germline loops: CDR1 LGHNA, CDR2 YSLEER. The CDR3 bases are TGCGCCAGCAGCCAGACCGTCATGGGGGGGAGCGCAGATACGCAGTATTTT. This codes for CASSQTVMGGSADTQYF.

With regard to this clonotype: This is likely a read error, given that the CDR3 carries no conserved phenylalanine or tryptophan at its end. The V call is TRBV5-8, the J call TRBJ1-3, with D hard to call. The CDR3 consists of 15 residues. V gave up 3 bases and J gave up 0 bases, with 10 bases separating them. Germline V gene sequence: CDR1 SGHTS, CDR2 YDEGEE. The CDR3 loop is CASSSTGYSGNTIYS. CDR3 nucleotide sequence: TGTGCCAGCAGCTCGACCGGGTACTCTGGAAACACCATATATTCT.

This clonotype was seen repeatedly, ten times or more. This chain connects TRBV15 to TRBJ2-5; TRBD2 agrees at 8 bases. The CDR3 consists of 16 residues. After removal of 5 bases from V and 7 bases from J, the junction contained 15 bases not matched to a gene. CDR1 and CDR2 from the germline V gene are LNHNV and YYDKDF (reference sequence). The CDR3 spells CATSGRRGLGAGTQYF. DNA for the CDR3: TGTGCCACCAGCGGGCGTAGGGGACTAGGGGCCGGGACCCAGTACTTC.

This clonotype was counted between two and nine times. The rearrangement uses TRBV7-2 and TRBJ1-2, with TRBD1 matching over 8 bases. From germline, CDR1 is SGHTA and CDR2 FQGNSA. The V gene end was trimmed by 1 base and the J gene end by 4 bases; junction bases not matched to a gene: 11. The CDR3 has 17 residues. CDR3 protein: CASSLGPVDRAGYGYTF. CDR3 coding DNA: TGTGCCAGCAGCTTAGGGCCCGTGGACAGGGCGGGCTATGGCTACACCTTC.

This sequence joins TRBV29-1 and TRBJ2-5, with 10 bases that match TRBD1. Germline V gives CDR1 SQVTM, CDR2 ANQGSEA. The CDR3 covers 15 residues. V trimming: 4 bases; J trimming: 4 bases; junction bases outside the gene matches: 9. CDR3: CSVVRDRGRTETQYF. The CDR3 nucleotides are TGCAGCGTTGTACGCGACAGGGGGCGCACAGAGACCCAGTACTTC.